This T cell receptor beta chain originates from a study of CD8 T cells in ankylosing spondylitis. Study-wide findings and caveats: Certain motif variants had earlier been reported in reactive arthritis synovial fluid and blood. Blood from ankylosing spondylitis patients appeared to carry a characteristic roughly 8-variant TCR beta motif.

Trimming pared 5 bases from V and 1 base from J, leaving 7 bases between. This CDR3 contains 13 residues. Germline V gene lookup returns CDR1 SGHTA and CDR2 FQGNSA. A word on this clonotype: The antigen remains undetermined.

Libraries for TCR beta were made by quantitative 5'-RACE with molecular barcodes. In TCRdb, the 5' RACE reads were re-called with MiXCR into one record per CDR3 protein. The sample holds about 200,000 distinct CDR3 sequences, roughly 25% seen once. The TCR comes from a male donor with ankylosing spondylitis or in good health (not recorded which). The genes are TRBV7-2 and TRBJ2-3; no clear D gene. The sample consisted of blood, either unsorted or a sorted T cell fraction (not recorded which). DNA for the CDR3: TGTGCCAGCAGCCTGGGTCGCACAGATACGCAGTATTTT. Protein: CASSLGRTDTQYF.